This TCR beta chain is drawn from a study of beta chain features in type 1 diabetes. Study overall: What patients shared with healthy donors was a similar profile of age, gender and cell yields.

Concerning this clone itself: Its antigen is still unknown.

The CDR3 runs to 16 residues. The germline CDR1 and CDR2 sequences are SGHNT and YYREEE (reference sequence). The germline V and J ends were trimmed by 3 bases and 4 bases, with 17 bases remaining between them. Reverse transcription of all isolated RNA meant that expressed TCRB transcripts were sequenced. Only in-frame clones appear in the TCRdb table, and some are missing; sequencing was by immunoSEQ multiplex PCR. The sample lists more than 300,000 clones, roughly 12% seen once, with roughly 0.0097% in the top ten. Overall study findings and caveats: Shorter templates might be favored by PCR, equally in patients and controls. Any HLA effect on TCRB rearrangement was left unresolved by small sub-analyses. Type 1 diabetes patients showed a moderate but significant shortening of TCRB CDR3s in all four CD4+ subsets.

The specimen was naive CD4+ T cells from blood. This receptor was obtained from a woman aged 18-35 years with type 1 diabetes. The rearrangement uses TRBV5-4 and TRBJ2-1; perhaps TRBD2 as D (7 bases). The chain's CDR3 is CASSSSGGAVYNEQFF. The CDR3 DNA follows: TGTGCCAGCAGCTCGAGTGGGGGGGCTGTGTACAATGAGCAGTTCTTC.